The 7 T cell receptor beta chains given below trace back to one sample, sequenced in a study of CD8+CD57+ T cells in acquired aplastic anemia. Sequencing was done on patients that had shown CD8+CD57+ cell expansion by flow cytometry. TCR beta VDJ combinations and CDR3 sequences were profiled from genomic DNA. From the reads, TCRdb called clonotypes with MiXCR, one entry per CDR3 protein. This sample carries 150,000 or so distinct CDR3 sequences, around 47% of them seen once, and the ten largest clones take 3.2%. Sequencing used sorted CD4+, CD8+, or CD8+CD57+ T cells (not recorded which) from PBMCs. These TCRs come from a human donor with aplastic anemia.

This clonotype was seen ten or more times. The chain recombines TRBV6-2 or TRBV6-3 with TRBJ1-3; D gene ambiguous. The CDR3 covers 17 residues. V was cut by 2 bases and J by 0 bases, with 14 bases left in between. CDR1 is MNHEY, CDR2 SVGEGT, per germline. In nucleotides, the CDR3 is TGTGCCAGCAGTTACGGTTGGGAGGCCCGCTCTGGAAACACCATATATTTT. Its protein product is CASSYGWEARSGNTIYF.

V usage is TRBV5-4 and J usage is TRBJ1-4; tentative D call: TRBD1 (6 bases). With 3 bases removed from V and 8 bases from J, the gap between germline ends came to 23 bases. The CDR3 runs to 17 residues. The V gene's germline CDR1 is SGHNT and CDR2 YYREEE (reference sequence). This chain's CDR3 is CASSSSGGGGFSEKLFF. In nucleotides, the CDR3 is TGTGCCAGCAGCTCGAGTGGGGGGGGCGGTTTTAGCGAAAAACTGTTTTTT. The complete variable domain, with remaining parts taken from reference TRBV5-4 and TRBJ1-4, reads ETGVTQSPTHLIKTRGQQVTLRCSSQSGHNTVSWYQQALGQGPQFIFQYYREEENGRGNFPPRFSGLQFPNYSSELNVNALELDDSALYLCASSSSGGGGFSEKLFFGSGTQLSVL.

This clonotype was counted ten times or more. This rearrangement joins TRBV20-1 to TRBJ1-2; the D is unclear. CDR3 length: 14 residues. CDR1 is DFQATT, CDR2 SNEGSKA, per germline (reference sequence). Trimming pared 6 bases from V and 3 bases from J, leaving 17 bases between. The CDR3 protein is CSASRWGMDYGYTF. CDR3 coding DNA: TGCAGTGCCAGCCGTTGGGGAATGGACTATGGCTACACCTTC.

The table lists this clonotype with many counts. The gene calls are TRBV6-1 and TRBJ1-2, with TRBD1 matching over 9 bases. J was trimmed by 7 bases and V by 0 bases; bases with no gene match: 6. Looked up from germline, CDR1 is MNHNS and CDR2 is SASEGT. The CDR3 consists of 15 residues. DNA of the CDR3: TGTGCCAGCAGTGAAGCTCCGGACAGGGGCCCTGGCTACACCTTC. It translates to CASSEAPDRGPGYTF.

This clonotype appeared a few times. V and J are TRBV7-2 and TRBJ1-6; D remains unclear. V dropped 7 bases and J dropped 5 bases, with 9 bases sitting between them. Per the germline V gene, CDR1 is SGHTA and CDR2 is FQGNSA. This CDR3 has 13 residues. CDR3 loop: CASNTDNNSPLHF. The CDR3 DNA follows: TGTGCCAGCAACACAGATAATAATTCACCCCTCCACTTT.

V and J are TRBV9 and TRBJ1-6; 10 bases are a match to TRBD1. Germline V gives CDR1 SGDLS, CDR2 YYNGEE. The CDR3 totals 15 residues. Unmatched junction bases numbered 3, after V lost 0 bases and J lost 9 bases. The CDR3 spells CASSVAGQGSSPLHF. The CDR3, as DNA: TGTGCCAGCAGCGTAGCGGGACAGGGGTCTTCACCCCTCCACTTT.

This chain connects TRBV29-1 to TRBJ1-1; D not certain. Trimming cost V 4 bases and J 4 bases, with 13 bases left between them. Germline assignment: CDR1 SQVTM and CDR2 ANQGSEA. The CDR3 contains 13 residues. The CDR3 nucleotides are TGCAGCGTTGCGGGATCCTGGGGCACTGAAGCTTTCTTT. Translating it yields CSVAGSWGTEAFF.